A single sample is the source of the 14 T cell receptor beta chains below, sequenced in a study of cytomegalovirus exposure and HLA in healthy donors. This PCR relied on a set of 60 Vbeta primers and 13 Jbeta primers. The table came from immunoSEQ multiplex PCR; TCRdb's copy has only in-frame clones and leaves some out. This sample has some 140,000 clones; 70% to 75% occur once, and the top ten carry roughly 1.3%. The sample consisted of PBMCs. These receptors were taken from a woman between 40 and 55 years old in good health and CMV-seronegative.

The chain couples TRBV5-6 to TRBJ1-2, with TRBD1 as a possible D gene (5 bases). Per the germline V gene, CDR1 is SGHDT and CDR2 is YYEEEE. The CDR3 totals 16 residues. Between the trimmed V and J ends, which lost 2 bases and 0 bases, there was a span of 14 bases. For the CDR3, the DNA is TGTGCCAGCAGCTTAAACCAAGGGGCGGCTAACTATGGCTACACCTTC. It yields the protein CASSLNQGAANYGYTF.

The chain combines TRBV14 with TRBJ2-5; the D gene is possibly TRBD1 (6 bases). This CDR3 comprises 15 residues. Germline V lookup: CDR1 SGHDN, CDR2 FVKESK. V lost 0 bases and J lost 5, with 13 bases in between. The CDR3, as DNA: TGTGCCAGCAGCCAAGAAGGGACACGCAACGAGACCCAGTACTTC. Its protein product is CASSQEGTRNETQYF.

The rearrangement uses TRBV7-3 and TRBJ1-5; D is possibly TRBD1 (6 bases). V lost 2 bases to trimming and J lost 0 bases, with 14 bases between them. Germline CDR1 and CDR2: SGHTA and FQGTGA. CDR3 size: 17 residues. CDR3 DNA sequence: TGTGCCAGCAGCTTACCCGGACAGACGTATAGCAATCAGCCCCAGCATTTT. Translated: CASSLPGQTYSNQPQHF.

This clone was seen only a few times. The CDR3 DNA is TGTGCCAGCAGTGCTGACACGAACTATGGCTACACCTTC. Translated, it gives CASSADTNYGYTF. The chain links TRBV2 to TRBJ1-2; D uncertain. The CDR3 loop spans 13 amino acids. Trimming left V 4 bases short and J 2 bases short, with 8 bases between. CDR1 SNHLY and CDR2 FYNNEI come from the germline V gene.

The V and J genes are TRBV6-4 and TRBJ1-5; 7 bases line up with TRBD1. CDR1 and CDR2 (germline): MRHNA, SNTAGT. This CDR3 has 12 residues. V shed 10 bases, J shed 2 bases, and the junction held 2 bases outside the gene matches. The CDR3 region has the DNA TGTGCCAAAGGGGGCGGCAATCAGCCCCAGCATTTT. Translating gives CAKGGGNQPQHF.

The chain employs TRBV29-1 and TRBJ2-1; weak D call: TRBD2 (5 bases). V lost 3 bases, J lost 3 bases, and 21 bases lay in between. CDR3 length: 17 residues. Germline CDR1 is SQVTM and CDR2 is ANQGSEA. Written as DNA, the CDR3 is TGCAGCGTTGATGGCGGGTCGGACTTCCTGGGCTACAATGAGCAGTTCTTC. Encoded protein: CSVDGGSDFLGYNEQFF.

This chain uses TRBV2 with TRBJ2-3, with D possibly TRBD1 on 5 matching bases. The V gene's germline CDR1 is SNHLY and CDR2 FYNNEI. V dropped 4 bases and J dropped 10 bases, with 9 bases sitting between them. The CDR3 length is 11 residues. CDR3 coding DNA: TGTGCCAGCAGTGCCAGGGTCCCGCAGTATTTT. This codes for CASSARVPQYF. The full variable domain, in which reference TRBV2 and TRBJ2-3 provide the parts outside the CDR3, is EPEVTQTPSHQVTQMGQEVILRCVPISNHLYFYWYRQILGQKVEFLVSFYNNEISEKSEIFDDQFSVERPDGSNFTLKIRSTKLEDSAMYFCASSARVPQYFGPGTRLTVL.

CDR3 region: CASRYNRETSYNSPLHF. In DNA form, the CDR3 reads TGTGCCAGCAGGTATAACAGGGAGACCTCCTATAATTCACCCCTCCACTTT. V gene TRBV27 combines with J gene TRBJ1-6, with a weak D call TRBD1 (6 bases). Trimming cost V 6 bases and J 0 bases, with 15 bases left between them. Germline CDR1 MNHEY, CDR2 SMNVEV (reference sequence). This CDR3 contains 17 residues.

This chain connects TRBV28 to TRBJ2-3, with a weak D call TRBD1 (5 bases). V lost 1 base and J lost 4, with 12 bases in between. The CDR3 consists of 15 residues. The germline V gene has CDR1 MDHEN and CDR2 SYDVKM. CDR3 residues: CASSLLVGRPDTQYF. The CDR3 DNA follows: TGTGCCAGCAGTTTATTGGTGGGGCGTCCAGATACGCAGTATTTT.

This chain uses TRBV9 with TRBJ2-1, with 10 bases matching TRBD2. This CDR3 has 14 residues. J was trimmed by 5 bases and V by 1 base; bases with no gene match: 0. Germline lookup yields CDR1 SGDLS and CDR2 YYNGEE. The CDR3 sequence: CASSVLAGDNEQFF. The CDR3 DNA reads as TGTGCCAGCAGCGTACTAGCGGGGGACAATGAGCAGTTCTTC. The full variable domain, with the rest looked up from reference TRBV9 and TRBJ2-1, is DSGVTQTPKHLITATGQRVTLRCSPRSGDLSVYWYQQSLDQGLQFLIQYYNGEERAKGNILERFSAQQFPDLHSELNLSSLELGDSALYFCASSVLAGDNEQFFGPGTRLTVL.

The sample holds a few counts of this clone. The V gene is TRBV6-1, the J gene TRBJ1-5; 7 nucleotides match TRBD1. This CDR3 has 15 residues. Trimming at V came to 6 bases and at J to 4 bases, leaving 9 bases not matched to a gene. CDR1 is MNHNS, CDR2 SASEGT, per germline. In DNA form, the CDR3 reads TGTGCCAGCAGGGCAGGGGGTGGGAGTAATCAGCCCCAGCATTTT. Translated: CASRAGGGSNQPQHF.

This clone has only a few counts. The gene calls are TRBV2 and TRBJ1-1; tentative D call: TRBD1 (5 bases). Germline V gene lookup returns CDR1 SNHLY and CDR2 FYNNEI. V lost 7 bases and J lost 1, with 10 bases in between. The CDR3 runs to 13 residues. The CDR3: CASTEGQNTEAFF. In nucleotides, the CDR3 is TGTGCCAGCACGGAGGGGCAGAACACTGAAGCTTTCTTT.

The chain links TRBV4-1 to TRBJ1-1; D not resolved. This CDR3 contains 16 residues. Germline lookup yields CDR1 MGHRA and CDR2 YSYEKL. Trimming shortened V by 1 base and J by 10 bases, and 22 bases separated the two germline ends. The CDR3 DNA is TGCGCCAGCAGCCAAGTTAATTTGGTCGCGGGGTTGGTAGCTTTCTTT. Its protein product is CASSQVNLVAGLVAFF.

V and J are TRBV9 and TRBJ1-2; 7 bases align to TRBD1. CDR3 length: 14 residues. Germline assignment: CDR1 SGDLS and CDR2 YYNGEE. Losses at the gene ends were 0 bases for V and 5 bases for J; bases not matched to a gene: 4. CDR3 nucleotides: TGTGCCAGCAGCGTAGCCCAGACAGGGTATGGCTACACCTTC. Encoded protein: CASSVAQTGYGYTF.